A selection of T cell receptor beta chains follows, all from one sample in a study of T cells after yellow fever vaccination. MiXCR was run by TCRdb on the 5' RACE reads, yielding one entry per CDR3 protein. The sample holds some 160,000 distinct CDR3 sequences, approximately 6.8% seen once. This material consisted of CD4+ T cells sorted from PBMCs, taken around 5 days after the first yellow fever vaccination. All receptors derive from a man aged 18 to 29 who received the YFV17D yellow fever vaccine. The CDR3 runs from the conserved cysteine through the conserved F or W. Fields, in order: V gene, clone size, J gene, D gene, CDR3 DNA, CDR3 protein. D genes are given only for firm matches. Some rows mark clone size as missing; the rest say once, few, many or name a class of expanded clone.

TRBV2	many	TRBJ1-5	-	TGTGCCAGCAGTGTTAGCCGCAATCAGCCCCAGCATTTT	CASSVSRNQPQHF
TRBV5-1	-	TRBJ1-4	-	TGCGCCAGCAGCTTCGGATCGGGAACGGGTGAAAAACTGTTTTTT	CASSFGSGTGEKLFF
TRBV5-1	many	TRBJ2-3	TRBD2	TGCGCCAGCAGCCCTTCCACGGGGGGGCCAATAGATACGCAGTATTTT	CASSPSTGGPIDTQYF
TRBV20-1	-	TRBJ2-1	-	TGCAGTGCTAGTGTAGGGAACAATGAGCAGTTCTTC	CSASVGNNEQFF
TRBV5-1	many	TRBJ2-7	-	TGCGCCAGCAGCTTTGTAGTTGTTGGCTCCTACGAGCAGTACTTC	CASSFVVVGSYEQYF
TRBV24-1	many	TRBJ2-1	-	TGTGCCACCAGCAGGGGCTCCTACAATGAGCAGTTCTTC	CATSRGSYNEQFF
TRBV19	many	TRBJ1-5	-	TGTGCCAGTAGTACGGGGACATTCATGCCCCAGCATTTT	CASSTGTFMPQHF
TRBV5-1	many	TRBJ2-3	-	TGCGCCAGCAGCTTTTTATTGGATACGCAGTATTTT	CASSFLLDTQYF
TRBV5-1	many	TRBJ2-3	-	TGCGCCAGCAGCTTGCAGTTCGGGGGAGGAGATACGCAGTATTTT	CASSLQFGGGDTQYF
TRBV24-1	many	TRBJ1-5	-	TGTGCCACCAGCAGGGGAGACAATCAGCCCCAGCATTTT	CATSRGDNQPQHF
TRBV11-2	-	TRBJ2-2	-	TGTGCCAGCCCACAGTTCACCGGGGAGCTGTTTTTT	CASPQFTGELFF
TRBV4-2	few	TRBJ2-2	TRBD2	TGTGCCAGCAGCCAAGTAGCGGGGGGAGCGATCTCGAACACCGGGGAGCTGTTTTTT	CASSQVAGGAISNTGELFF
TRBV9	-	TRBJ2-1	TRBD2	TGTGCCAGCAGCGTAGTTGGAGCGGGGGCCTACAATGAGCAGTTCTTC	CASSVVGAGAYNEQFF
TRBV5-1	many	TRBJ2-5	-	TGCGCCAGCAGCTGGGACTCCCAAGAGACCCAGTACTTC	CASSWDSQETQYF
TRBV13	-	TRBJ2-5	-	TGTGCCAGCAGCCCTTCCTCGGGGGCGGGTGAGACCCAGTACTTC	CASSPSSGAGETQYF
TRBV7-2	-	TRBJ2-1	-	TGTGCCACCGCGCCGAGTGGCTACAATGAGCAGTTCTTC	CATAPSGYNEQFF
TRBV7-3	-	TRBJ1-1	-	TGTGCCAGCAGCTTACGAGGGACCACTGAAGCTTTCTTT	CASSLRGTTEAFF
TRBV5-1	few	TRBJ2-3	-	TGCGCCAGCAGAGTTGGGGACCGGGTCGGAGATACGCAGTATTTT	CASRVGDRVGDTQYF
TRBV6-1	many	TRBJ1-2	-	TGTGCCAGCAGTGTTGAGGGAATAGGCGGCTACACCTTC	CASSVEGIGGYTF
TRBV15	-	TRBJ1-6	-	TGTGCCACCAGCAGAGGCGGGCCCGGTAATTCACCCCTCCACTTT	CATSRGGPGNSPLHF
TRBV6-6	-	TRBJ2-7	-	TGTGCCAGCGGGCCTACGAGCTCCTACGAGCAGTACTTC	CASGPTSSYEQYF
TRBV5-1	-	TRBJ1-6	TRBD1	TGCGCCAGCAGCTTGCAGGGGGTACCCCTCCACTTT	CASSLQGVPLHF
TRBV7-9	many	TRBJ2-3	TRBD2	TGTGCCAGCAGCTTCGGACTAGCAGGCACAGATACGCAGTATTTT	CASSFGLAGTDTQYF
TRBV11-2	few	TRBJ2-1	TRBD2	TGTGCCAGCAGCTTCAGACTAGCATCGAGCTCCTACAATGAGCAGTTCTTC	CASSFRLASSSYNEQFF
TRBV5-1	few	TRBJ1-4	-	TGCGCCACCACGACTTTTGGGGGGGGGAAAAGCGAAAAACTGTTTTTT	CATTTFGGGKSEKLFF
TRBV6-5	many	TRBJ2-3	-	TGTGCCAGCAACGGGGGGCCAGGGAGGACAGATACGCAGTATTTT	CASNGGPGRTDTQYF
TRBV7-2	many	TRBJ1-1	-	TGTGCCAGAAGGCCGGCCGGGATGAACACTGAAGCTTTCTTT	CARRPAGMNTEAFF
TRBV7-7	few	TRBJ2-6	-	TGTGCCAGCAGCCCGAGCTCTGGGGCCAACGTCCTGACTTTC	CASSPSSGANVLTF
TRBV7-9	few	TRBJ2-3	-	TGTGCCAGCAGCTTGGCGGCAGGAGTGTCGGATACGCAGTATTTT	CASSLAAGVSDTQYF
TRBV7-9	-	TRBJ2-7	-	TGTGCCAGCAGCTTAGTACAGGAGCAGTACTTC	CASSLVQEQYF
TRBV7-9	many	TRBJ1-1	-	TGTGCCAGCAGCTCTCCTCCCGAAGCTTTCTTT	CASSSPPEAFF
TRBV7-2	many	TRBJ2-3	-	TGTGCCAGCAGCCCGACGACTAGTGATACGCAGTATTTT	CASSPTTSDTQYF
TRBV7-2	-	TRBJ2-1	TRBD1	TGTGCCAGCAGCCTTCAACAGGGGAATGAGCAGTTCTTC	CASSLQQGNEQFF
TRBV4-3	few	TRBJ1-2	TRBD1	TGCGCCAGCAGCCAAGCCCGGACAGGGGGTTATGTTGCTAACTATGGCTACACCTTC	CASSQARTGGYVANYGYTF
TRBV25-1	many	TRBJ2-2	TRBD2	TGTGCCAGCAGGAATAGCGGGGCGAACACCGGGGAGCTGTTTTTT	CASRNSGANTGELFF
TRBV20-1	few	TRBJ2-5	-	TGCAGTGCTCCTCCCGGGAGACCCCAAGAGACCCAGTACTTC	CSAPPGRPQETQYF
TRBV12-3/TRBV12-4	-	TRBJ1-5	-	TGTGCCAGCAGCCCGGGCAGTCGGGGCAATCAGCCCCAGCATTTT	CASSPGSRGNQPQHF
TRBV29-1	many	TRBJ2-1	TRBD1	TGCAGCGTTGATAGGGACAGGGGTAATGAGCAGTTCTTC	CSVDRDRGNEQFF
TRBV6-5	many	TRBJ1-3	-	TGTGCCAGCAGTTACTCACACCGGGTTTCCTCTGGAAACACCATATATTTT	CASSYSHRVSSGNTIYF
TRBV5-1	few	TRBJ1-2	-	TGCGCCAGCAGACCAGAGTTCTACGGAGGCTACACCTTC	CASRPEFYGGYTF
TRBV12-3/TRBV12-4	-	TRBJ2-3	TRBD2	TGTGCCTTCAGTTTCGGGGGGGCCGGAGATACGCAGTATTTT	CAFSFGGAGDTQYF
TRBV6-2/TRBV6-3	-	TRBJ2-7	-	TGTGCCAGTCGCCTATACCAGGGAAATTACTCCTACGAGCAGTACTTC	CASRLYQGNYSYEQYF
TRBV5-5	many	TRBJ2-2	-	TGTGCCAGCAGCTTGGACAGGTGGGGGGAGCTGTTTTTT	CASSLDRWGELFF
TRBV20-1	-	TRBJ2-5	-	TGCAGTGCTAGATACCAGGGACAAGAGACCCAGTACTTC	CSARYQGQETQYF
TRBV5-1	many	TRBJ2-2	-	TGCGCCAGCAGCTTGGGGGACCTTCACACCGGGGAGCTGTTTTTT	CASSLGDLHTGELFF
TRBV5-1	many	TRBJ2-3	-	TGCGCCAGCAGCTACTCCCCGGTGGGCAAGGGCGATACGCAGTATTTT	CASSYSPVGKGDTQYF
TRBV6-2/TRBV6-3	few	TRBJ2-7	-	TGTGCCAGCAGTACCCCCCACGGGGGGCATTACGAGCAGTACTTC	CASSTPHGGHYEQYF
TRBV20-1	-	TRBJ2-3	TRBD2	TGCAGTGCTCTAGCGGGGGGGCCAGCAATAGATACGCAGTATTTT	CSALAGGPAIDTQYF
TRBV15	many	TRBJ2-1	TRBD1	TGTGCCACCAGCAGAGAGGGACAGGGGTACAATGAGCAGTTCTTC	CATSREGQGYNEQFF
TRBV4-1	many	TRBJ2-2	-	TGCGCCAGCAGGAGTTATGGGGGGCTCAACACCGGGGAGCTGTTTTTT	CASRSYGGLNTGELFF
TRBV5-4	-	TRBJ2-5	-	TGTGCCAGCAGCTCACGGCCCCAAGAGACCCAGTACTTC	CASSSRPQETQYF
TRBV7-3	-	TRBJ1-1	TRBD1	TGTGCCAGCAGCTTAAGACAGGGCCGTGGGTCTGAAGCTTTCTTT	CASSLRQGRGSEAFF
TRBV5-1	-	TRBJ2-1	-	TGCGCCAGCAGCCTGACGGACTACAATGAGCAGTTCTTC	CASSLTDYNEQFF